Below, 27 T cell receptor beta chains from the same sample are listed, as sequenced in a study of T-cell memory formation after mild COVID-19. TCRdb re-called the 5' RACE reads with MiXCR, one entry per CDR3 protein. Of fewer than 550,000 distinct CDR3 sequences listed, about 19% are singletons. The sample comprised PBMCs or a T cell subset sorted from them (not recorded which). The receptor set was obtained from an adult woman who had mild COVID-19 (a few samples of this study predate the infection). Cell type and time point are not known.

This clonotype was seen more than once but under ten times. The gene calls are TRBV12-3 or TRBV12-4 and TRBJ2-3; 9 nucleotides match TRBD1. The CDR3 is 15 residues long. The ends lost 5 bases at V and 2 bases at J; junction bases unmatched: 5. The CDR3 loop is CASSRDRVVTDTQYF. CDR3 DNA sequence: TGTGCCAGCAGTCGGGACAGGGTAGTCACAGATACGCAGTATTTT.

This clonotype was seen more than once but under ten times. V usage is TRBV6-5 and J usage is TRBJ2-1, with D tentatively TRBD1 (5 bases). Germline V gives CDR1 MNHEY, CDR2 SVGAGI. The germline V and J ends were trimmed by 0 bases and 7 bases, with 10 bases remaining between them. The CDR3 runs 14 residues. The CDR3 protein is CASSYSGPGNEQFF. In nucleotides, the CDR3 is TGTGCCAGCAGTTACTCGGGGCCCGGGAATGAGCAGTTCTTC.

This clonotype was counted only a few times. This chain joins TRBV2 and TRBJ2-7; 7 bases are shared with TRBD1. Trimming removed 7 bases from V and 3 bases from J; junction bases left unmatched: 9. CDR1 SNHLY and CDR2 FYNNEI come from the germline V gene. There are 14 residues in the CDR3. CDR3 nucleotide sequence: TGTGCCAGCAACCGACAGGGTGGGAACTACGAGCAGTACTTC. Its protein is CASNRQGGNYEQYF.

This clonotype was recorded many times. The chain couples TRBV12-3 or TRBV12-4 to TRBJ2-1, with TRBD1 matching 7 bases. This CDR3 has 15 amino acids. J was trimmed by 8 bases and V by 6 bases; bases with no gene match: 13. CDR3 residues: CASRPKGAGGDEQFF. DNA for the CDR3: TGTGCCAGCAGACCAAAAGGTGCAGGGGGTGATGAGCAGTTCTTC.

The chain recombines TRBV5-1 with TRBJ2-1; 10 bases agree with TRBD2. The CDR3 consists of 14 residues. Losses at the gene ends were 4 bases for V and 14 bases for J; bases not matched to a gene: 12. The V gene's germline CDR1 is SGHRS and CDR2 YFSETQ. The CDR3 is CASSGGLAEVEKFF. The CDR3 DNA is TGCGCCAGCAGCGGCGGACTAGCGGAAGTGGAAAAGTTCTTC.

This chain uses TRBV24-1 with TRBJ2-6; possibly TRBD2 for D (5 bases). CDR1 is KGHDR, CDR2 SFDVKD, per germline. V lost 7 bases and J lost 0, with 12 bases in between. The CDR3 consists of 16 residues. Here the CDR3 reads CATSPGSPSGANVLTF. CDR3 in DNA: TGTGCCACCAGCCCGGGATCACCCTCTGGGGCCAACGTCCTGACTTTC.

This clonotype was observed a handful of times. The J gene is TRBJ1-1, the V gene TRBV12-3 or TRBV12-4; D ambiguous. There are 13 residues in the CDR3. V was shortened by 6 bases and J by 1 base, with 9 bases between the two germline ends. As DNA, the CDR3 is TGTGCCAGCAGACCTAGTCGGAACACTGAAGCTTTCTTT. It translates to CASRPSRNTEAFF.

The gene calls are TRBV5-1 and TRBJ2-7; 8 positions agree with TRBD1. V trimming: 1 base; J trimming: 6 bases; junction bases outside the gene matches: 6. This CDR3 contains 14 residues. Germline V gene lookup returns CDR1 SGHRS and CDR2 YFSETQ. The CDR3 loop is CASSLWQGAREQYF. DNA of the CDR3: TGCGCCAGCAGCTTGTGGCAGGGGGCGCGCGAGCAGTACTTC. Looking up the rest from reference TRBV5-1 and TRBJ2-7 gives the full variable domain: KAGVTQTPRYLIKTRGQQVTLSCSPISGHRSVSWYQQTPGQGLQFLFEYFSETQRNKGNFPGRFSGRQFSNSRSEMNVSTLELGDSALYLCASSLWQGAREQYFGPGTRLTVT.

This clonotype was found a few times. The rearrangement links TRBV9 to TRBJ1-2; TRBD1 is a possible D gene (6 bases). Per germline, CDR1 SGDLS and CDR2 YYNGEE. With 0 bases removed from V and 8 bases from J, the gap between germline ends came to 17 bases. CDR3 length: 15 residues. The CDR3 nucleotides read TGTGCCAGCAGCGTAGAAGGATCGGGGGCTTACGGCTACACCTTC. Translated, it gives CASSVEGSGAYGYTF. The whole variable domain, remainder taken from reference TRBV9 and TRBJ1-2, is DSGVTQTPKHLITATGQRVTLRCSPRSGDLSVYWYQQSLDQGLQFLIQYYNGEERAKGNILERFSAQQFPDLHSELNLSSLELGDSALYFCASSVEGSGAYGYTFGSGTRLTVV.

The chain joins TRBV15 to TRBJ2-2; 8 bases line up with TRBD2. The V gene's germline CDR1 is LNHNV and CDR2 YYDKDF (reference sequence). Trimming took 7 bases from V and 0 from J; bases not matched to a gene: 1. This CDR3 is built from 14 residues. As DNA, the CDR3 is TGTGCCACCACAGCGGGAGCGAACACCGGGGAGCTGTTTTTT. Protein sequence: CATTAGANTGELFF.

The CDR3 coding sequence is TGTGCCTGGAGTCCAGGGGGTAGGAAGACCCAGTACTTC. It translates to CAWSPGGRKTQYF. The rearrangement uses TRBV30 and TRBJ2-5, with TRBD1 matching over 7 bases. The CDR3 contains 13 residues. Germline values: CDR1 GTSNPN, CDR2 SVGIG (reference sequence). V was clipped by 2 bases and J by 6 bases; unmatched bases: 6.

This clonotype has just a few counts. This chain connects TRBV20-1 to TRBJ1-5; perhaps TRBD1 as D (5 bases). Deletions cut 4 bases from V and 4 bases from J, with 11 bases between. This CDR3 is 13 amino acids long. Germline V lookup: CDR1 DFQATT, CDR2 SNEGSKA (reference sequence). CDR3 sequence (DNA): TGCAGTGCTATGGGACGGCGAAATCAGCCCCAGCATTTT. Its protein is CSAMGRRNQPQHF.

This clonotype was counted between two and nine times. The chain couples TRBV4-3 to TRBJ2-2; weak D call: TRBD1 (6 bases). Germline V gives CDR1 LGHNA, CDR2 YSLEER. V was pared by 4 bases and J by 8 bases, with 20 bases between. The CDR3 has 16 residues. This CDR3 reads CASSPNRGRRSGELFF. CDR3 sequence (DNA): TGCGCCAGCAGCCCAAATAGGGGGAGACGGTCGGGGGAGCTGTTTTTT.

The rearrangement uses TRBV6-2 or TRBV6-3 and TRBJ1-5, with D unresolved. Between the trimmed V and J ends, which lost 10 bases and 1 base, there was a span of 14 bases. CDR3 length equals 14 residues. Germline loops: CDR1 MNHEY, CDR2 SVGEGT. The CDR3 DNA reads TGTGCCACCCTAAGAGGTTACAGCAATCAGCCCCAGCATTTT. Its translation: CATLRGYSNQPQHF.

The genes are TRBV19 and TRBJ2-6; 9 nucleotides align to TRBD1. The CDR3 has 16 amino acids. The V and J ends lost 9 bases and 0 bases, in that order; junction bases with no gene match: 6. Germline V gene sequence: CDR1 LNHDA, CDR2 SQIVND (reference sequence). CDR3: CASGDRASSGANVLTF. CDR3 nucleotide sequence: TGTGCCAGCGGGGACAGGGCGAGCTCTGGGGCCAACGTCCTGACTTTC.

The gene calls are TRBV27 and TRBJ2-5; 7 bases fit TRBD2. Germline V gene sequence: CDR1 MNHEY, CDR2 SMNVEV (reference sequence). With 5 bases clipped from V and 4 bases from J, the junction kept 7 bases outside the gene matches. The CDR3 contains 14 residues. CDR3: CASSPWGGRETQYF. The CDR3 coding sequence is TGTGCCAGCAGTCCCTGGGGAGGGCGAGAGACCCAGTACTTC.

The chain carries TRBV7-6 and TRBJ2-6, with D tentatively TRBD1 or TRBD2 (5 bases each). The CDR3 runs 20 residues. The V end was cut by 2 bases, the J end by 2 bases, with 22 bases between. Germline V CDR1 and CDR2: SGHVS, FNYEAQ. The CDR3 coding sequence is TGTGCCAGCAGCTTATTATCGGCAGGGACCTTTGTCCCTGGGGCCAACGTCCTGACTTTC. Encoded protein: CASSLLSAGTFVPGANVLTF.

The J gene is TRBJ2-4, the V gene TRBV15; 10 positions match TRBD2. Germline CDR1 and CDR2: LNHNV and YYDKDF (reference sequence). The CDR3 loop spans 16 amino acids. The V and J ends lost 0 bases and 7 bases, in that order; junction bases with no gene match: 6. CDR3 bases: TGTGCCACCAGCAGAGATGCAACTAGCGGGATCAACATTCAGTACTTC. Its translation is CATSRDATSGINIQYF.

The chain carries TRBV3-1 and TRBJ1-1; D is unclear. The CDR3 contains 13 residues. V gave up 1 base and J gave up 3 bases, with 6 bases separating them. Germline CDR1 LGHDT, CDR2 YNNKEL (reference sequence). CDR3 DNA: TGTGCCAGCAGCCAAGTTTGGGACACTGAAGCTTTCTTT. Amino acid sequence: CASSQVWDTEAFF. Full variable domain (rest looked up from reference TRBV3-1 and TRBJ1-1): DTAVSQTPKYLVTQMGNDKSIKCEQNLGHDTMYWYKQDSKKFLKIMFSYNNKELIINETVPNRFSPKSPDKAHLNLHINSLELGDSAVYFCASSQVWDTEAFFGQGTRLTVV.

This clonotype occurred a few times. The CDR3 DNA reads as TGCAGTGCGCACTCAGGGTTCGGAAACACCGGGGAGCTGTTTTTT. Translated: CSAHSGFGNTGELFF. This chain connects TRBV20-1 to TRBJ2-2; TRBD1 might be the D (5 bases). Germline V gene sequence: CDR1 DFQATT, CDR2 SNEGSKA (reference sequence). The V gene lost 6 bases and the J gene lost 2 bases, with 16 bases spanning the gap. This CDR3 has 15 residues.

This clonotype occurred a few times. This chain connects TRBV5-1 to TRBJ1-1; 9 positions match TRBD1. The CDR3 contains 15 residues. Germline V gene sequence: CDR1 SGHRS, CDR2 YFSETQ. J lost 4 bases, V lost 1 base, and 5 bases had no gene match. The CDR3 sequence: CASSLLPGQGTEAFF. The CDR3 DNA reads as TGCGCCAGCAGCTTGCTCCCGGGACAGGGCACTGAAGCTTTCTTT.

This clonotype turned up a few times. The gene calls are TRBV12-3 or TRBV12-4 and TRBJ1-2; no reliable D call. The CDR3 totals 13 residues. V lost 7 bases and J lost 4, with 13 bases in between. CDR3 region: CASNNVRSYGYTF. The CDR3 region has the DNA TGTGCCAGCAATAACGTGCGGAGCTATGGCTACACCTTC.

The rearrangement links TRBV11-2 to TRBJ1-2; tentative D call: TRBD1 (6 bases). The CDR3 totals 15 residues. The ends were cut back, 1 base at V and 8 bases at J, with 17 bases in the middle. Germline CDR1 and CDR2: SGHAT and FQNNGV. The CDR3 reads CASSLAGARGAGYTF. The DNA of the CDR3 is TGTGCCAGCAGCTTAGCGGGGGCCCGGGGGGCCGGCTACACCTTC.

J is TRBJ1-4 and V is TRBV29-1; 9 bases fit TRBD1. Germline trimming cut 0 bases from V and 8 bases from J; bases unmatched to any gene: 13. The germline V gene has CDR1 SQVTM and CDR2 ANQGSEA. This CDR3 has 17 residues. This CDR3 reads CSVEDWSPLQGAEKLFF. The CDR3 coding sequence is TGCAGCGTTGAAGATTGGAGCCCTCTACAGGGGGCCGAAAAACTGTTTTTT.

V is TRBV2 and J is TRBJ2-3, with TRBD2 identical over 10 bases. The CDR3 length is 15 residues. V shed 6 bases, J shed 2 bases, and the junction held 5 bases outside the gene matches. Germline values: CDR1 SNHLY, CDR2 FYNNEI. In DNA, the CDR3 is TGTGCCAGCAGGGATAGCGGGAGGAACACAGATACGCAGTATTTT. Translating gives CASRDSGRNTDTQYF.

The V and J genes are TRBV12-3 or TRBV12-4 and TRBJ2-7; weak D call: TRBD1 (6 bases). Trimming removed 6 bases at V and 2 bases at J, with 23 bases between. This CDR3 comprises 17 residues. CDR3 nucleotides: TGTGCCAGCAGGATACGTCTTCCGGGACACCAGGCCTACGAGCAGTACTTC. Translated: CASRIRLPGHQAYEQYF.

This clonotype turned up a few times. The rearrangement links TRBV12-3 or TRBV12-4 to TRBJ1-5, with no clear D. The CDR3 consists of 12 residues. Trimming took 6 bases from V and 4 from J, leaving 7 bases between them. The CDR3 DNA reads TGTGCCAGCAGACGGGGAAATCAGCCCCAGCATTTT. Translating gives CASRRGNQPQHF.